Given below is one T cell receptor beta chain in context. No antigen is known for it. These data come from a study of radiation and T cells in renal cell carcinoma. Findings of the study overall: From baseline, blood top tumor clonotypes peaked at 2 weeks post-radiation. Without pretreatment biopsies, baseline tumor clonotype presence was undetermined.

Data came from immunoSEQ multiplex PCR; TCRdb stores just in-frame clones and leaves some out. The sample lists 150,000 to 200,000 clones; about 88% were seen once. As for time point: blood 4 weeks post-SBRT, at nephrectomy. Sample treatment: 15 Gy SBRT to primary tumor, nephrectomy 4 weeks later. Nephrectomy followed 15 Gy stereotactic body radiation by 4 weeks. This renal cell carcinoma was of the clear cell type. The CDR3 has 16 amino acids. V lost 2 bases to trimming and J lost 0 bases, with 11 bases between them. Germline loops: CDR1 SNHLY, CDR2 FYNNEI. The TCR was taken from a woman aged 45 to 65 with renal cell carcinoma. Sequenced material: blood, taken from a patient whose treatment included radiotherapy and nephrectomy. The genes are TRBV2 and TRBJ1-5; D is unclear. The CDR3 region is CASSEIDGYSNQPQHF. The CDR3 DNA reads as TGTGCCAGCAGTGAAATCGATGGTTATAGCAATCAGCCCCAGCATTTT. The variable domain in full, completed from reference TRBV2 and TRBJ1-5, reads EPEVTQTPSHQVTQMGQEVILRCVPISNHLYFYWYRQILGQKVEFLVSFYNNEISEKSEIFDDQFSVERPDGSNFTLKIRSTKLEDSAMYFCASSEIDGYSNQPQHFGDGTRLSIL.